This TCR beta chain was identified in a study of CD8 T cells in Susac syndrome. RNA in amounts of about 0.5 to 1 ug was reverse transcribed with random hexamers. TCRdb reprocessed the immunoSEQ multiplex PCR reads via MiXCR and lists one record per CDR3 protein. The data show about 130,000 distinct CDR3 sequences, around 96% seen once. The CDR3 is 14 amino acids. Trimming cost V 6 bases and J 5 bases, with 16 bases left between them. The germline V gene encodes CDR1 MNHNS and CDR2 SASEGT. Sequencing input: CD8+ T cells from PBMCs. The TCR sequence derives from a human donor with Susac syndrome. V is TRBV6-1 and J is TRBJ1-2; TRBD1 might be the D (5 bases). CDR3 coding DNA: TGTGCCAGCAGGGGAGTCCAGGGAGCGTATGGCTACACCTTC. This sequence encodes CASRGVQGAYGYTF.